The 10 T cell receptor beta chains below were found in one sample sequenced in a study of spatial heterogeneity in lung cancer. Time point noted: sample taken at primary tumor resection. From tumor, nontumor lung or frozen PBMC, whole RNA was taken unsorted for sequencing. TCRdb re-called the 5' RACE reads through MiXCR, storing one row per CDR3 protein. The repertoire includes roughly 39,000 distinct CDR3 sequences, roughly 8% of them detected once, and approximately 30% sits in the top ten. The starting material was PBMCs, obtained at surgery. The source is a male donor with early-stage non-small cell lung cancer.

This clonotype was detected many times. The V gene is TRBV20-1, the J gene TRBJ1-2, with 9 bases that match TRBD1. Germline CDR1 and CDR2: DFQATT and SNEGSKA (reference sequence). V shed 3 bases and J 3 bases; nucleotides not matched to a gene: 5. This CDR3 region has 14 residues. DNA for the CDR3: TGCAGTGCTAGGAGGACAGGGGTAGACTATGGCTACACCTTC. Its translation is CSARRTGVDYGYTF.

This clonotype was seen a handful of times. The chain couples TRBV6-5 to TRBJ1-6; tentative D call: TRBD1 (6 bases). The CDR3 is made up of 15 amino acids. Germline lookup yields CDR1 MNHEY and CDR2 SVGAGI. The germline V and J ends were trimmed by 2 bases and 8 bases, with 13 bases remaining between them. This CDR3 is CASSYLQGGDSPLHF. The CDR3 DNA sequence: TGTGCCAGCAGTTACCTACAGGGCGGGGATTCACCCCTCCACTTT.

V usage is TRBV30 and J usage is TRBJ2-1; D possibly uses TRBD1 or TRBD2 (5 bases each). The germline CDR1 and CDR2 sequences are GTSNPN and SVGIG (reference sequence). The V end lost 0 bases, the J end lost 7 bases, and 10 bases lay between the germline ends. The CDR3 is made up of 13 amino acids. CDR3 in amino acids: CAWSVGDDNEQFF. DNA of the CDR3: TGTGCCTGGAGTGTGGGGGATGATAATGAGCAGTTCTTC.

The table lists this clonotype with many counts. CDR3 region: CASSFTGGKNYEQYF. The DNA for the CDR3 is TGTGCCAGCAGTTTCACAGGGGGGAAAAACTACGAGCAGTACTTC. V gene TRBV6-6 combines with J gene TRBJ2-7; 8 bases align to TRBD1. The CDR3 runs 15 residues. Germline CDR1 and CDR2: MNHNY and SVGAGI (reference sequence). The trim removed 4 bases at V and 3 bases at J, leaving 8 bases unmatched.

This rearrangement joins TRBV5-1 to TRBJ2-3, with D unresolved. Germline-derived CDR1 and CDR2 are SGHRS and YFSETQ. V was shortened by 0 bases and J by 6 bases, with 11 bases between the two germline ends. CDR3 length equals 14 residues. CDR3 region: CASSLDPTFDTQYF. CDR3 in DNA: TGCGCCAGCAGCTTGGACCCTACATTCGATACGCAGTATTTT. The variable domain in full, completed from reference TRBV5-1 and TRBJ2-3, reads KAGVTQTPRYLIKTRGQQVTLSCSPISGHRSVSWYQQTPGQGLQFLFEYFSETQRNKGNFPGRFSGRQFSNSRSEMNVSTLELGDSALYLCASSLDPTFDTQYFGPGTRLTVL.

This chain connects TRBV20-1 to TRBJ2-5; no reliable D call. The germline V gene has CDR1 DFQATT and CDR2 SNEGSKA (reference sequence). Trimming removed 6 bases at V and 2 bases at J, with 7 bases between. The CDR3 is made up of 11 amino acids. CDR3 nucleotide sequence: TGCAGTGCGGGATCACAAGAGACCCAGTACTTC. Translation: CSAGSQETQYF.

This clonotype has a count of ten or more. The chain carries TRBV6-1 and TRBJ2-1; either TRBD1 or TRBD2 may supply D (5 bases each). CDR1 and CDR2 (germline): MNHNS, SASEGT. The V gene lost 3 bases and the J gene lost 4 bases, with 13 bases spanning the gap. This CDR3 is 15 amino acids long. CDR3 sequence: CASSEGRGPYNEQFF. CDR3 nucleotide sequence: TGTGCCAGCAGTGAGGGCCGGGGCCCTTACAATGAGCAGTTCTTC.

This clonotype was seen many times. The chain couples TRBV2 to TRBJ1-1; 9 bases fit TRBD1. With 2 bases clipped from V and 6 bases from J, the junction kept 7 bases outside the gene matches. The CDR3 has 15 amino acids. In germline, CDR1 is SNHLY, CDR2 FYNNEI. The CDR3 loop is CASSESRTGVAEAFF. CDR3 DNA sequence: TGTGCCAGCAGTGAAAGCAGGACAGGGGTCGCTGAAGCTTTCTTT.

This clonotype was picked up many times. J is TRBJ2-3 and V is TRBV11-2, with 14 nucleotides matching TRBD2. The trim removed 5 bases at V and 4 bases at J, leaving 5 bases unmatched. CDR3 length equals 16 residues. Germline loops: CDR1 SGHAT, CDR2 FQNNGV. In DNA form, the CDR3 reads TGTGCCAGCAGCCCTACGACTAGCGGGGGGGCAGATACGCAGTATTTT. Its translation: CASSPTTSGGADTQYF. Based on the CDR3 plus reference TRBV11-2 and TRBJ2-3, the full variable domain is EAGVAQSPRYKIIEKRQSVAFWCNPISGHATLYWYQQILGQGPKLLIQFQNNGVVDDSQLPKDRFSAERLKGVDSTLKIQPAKLEDSAVYLCASSPTTSGGADTQYFGPGTRLTVL.

This clonotype was counted ten times or more. The chain is built from TRBV10-3 and TRBJ2-7; 9 bases align to TRBD1. This CDR3 is 13 amino acids long. The V gene end was trimmed by 4 bases and the J gene end by 3 bases; junction bases not matched to a gene: 1. Germline V gene data show CDR1 as ENHRY and CDR2 as SYGVKD. CDR3 in DNA: TGTGCCATCAGTGTGACAGGGGGCTACGAGCAGTACGTC. Its protein is CAISVTGGYEQYV.